This T cell receptor beta chain was recovered during a study of T cell clones after liver transplantation. Only in-frame clones appear in the TCRdb table, and some are missing; sequencing was by immunoSEQ multiplex PCR. The table has some 80,000 clones, 84% seen once. The ends were cut back, 3 bases at V and 4 bases at J, with 11 bases in the middle. Germline loops: CDR1 SGHTS, CDR2 YDEGEE. The length of the CDR3 is 14 residues. The sequence was collected from a human patient who received a liver transplant. The graft donor may be the source of some T cells. This material consisted of CD4+ T cells from blood, taken about 50 months after liver transplant. The chain combines TRBV5-8 with TRBJ1-5; D remains unclear. The CDR3 DNA reads TGTGCCAGCAGCTACCTCTTGAGGAATCAGCCCCAGCATTTT. Amino acid sequence: CASSYLLRNQPQHF.